These T cell receptor beta chains were read from a single sample in a study of blood T cells in healthy people across ages. TCRdb analysed the 5' RACE reads with MiXCR anew, one entry per CDR3 protein. The sample consists of about 800,000 distinct CDR3 sequences, more than 45% of them appearing once. Sequenced material: blood. Receptors originate from a man aged 25-45 years in good health. Each CDR3 is given with its conserved first and last residue. D genes are given only for firm matches. Only part of the rows carry a size: once, few, many, or a class if the clone is expanded.

J gene | V gene | clone size | D gene | CDR3 protein | CDR3 DNA
TRBJ2-3 | TRBV7-2 | few | . | CASSLTGYTDTQYF | TGTGCCAGCAGCTTAACGGGCTACACAGATACGCAGTATTTT
TRBJ2-3 | TRBV2 | . | . | CASSAEGGGDTQYF | TGTGCCAGCAGTGCTGAGGGGGGGGGAGATACGCAGTATTTT
TRBJ1-1 | TRBV4-2 | . | . | CASSQDPGTGGTEAFF | TGTGCCAGCAGCCAGGATCCCGGGACCGGGGGCACTGAAGCTTTCTTT
TRBJ2-7 | TRBV9 | . | TRBD2 | CASSVAASGSYEQYF | TGTGCCAGCAGCGTAGCTGCTAGCGGGAGCTACGAGCAGTACTTC
TRBJ2-3 | TRBV3-1 | once | TRBD2 | CASSLGTTSEQYF | TGTGCCAGCAGTCTGGGAACGACTAGCGAACAGTATTTT
TRBJ2-1 | TRBV7-9 | . | . | CASSLEGPDPRFF | TGTGCCAGCAGCTTAGAGGGCCCCGATCCCAGGTTCTTC
TRBJ1-1 | TRBV29-1 | . | TRBD1 | CSAVTGIGTEAFF | TGCAGCGCTGTGACAGGGATCGGAACTGAAGCTTTCTTT
TRBJ2-5 | TRBV5-1 | . | . | CASSTGSWKETQYF | TGCGCCAGCAGCACCGGGAGCTGGAAAGAGACCCAGTACTTC
TRBJ2-3 | TRBV6-6 | . | TRBD1 | CAITQGAITDTQYF | TGTGCCATCACACAGGGGGCGATTACAGATACGCAGTATTTT
TRBJ1-1 | TRBV20-1 | . | . | CSARVIFGGRGTEAFF | TGCAGTGCTAGAGTCATCTTCGGGGGGCGCGGGACTGAAGCTTTCTTT
TRBJ2-7 | TRBV7-2 | . | TRBD1 | CASSLVGQVTSEQYF | TGTGCCAGCAGCTTAGTGGGACAGGTCACAAGCGAGCAGTACTTC
TRBJ1-4 | TRBV27 | . | TRBD1 | CATSGQPNEKLFF | TGTGCCACCTCGGGACAGCCTAATGAAAAACTGTTTTTT
TRBJ1-1 | TRBV20-1 | . | . | CSAKDPWAEAFF | TGCAGTGCTAAAGACCCCTGGGCCGAGGCTTTCTTT
TRBJ2-3 | TRBV9 | few | . | CASSVGIRFTDTQYF | TGTGCCAGCAGCGTAGGGATCAGATTCACAGATACGCAGTATTTT
TRBJ2-1 | TRBV6-1 | . | TRBD1 | CASKDRPGLKTLNEQFF | TGTGCCAGCAAGGACAGGCCGGGTCTCAAGACACTTAATGAGCAGTTCTTC
TRBJ2-7 | TRBV2 | . | TRBD1 | CANSGQEDEQYF | TGTGCCAACTCGGGACAGGAGGACGAGCAGTACTTC
TRBJ2-3 | TRBV20-1 | few | . | CSARDPTGRTDTQYF | TGCAGTGCTAGAGATCCTACAGGGCGCACAGATACGCAGTATTTT
TRBJ2-5 | TRBV11-1 | few | . | CASSSPGAQETQYF | TGTGCCAGCAGCTCTCCCGGGGCCCAAGAGACCCAGTACTTC
TRBJ1-2 | TRBV28 | . | TRBD1 | CASSLGDRLPNYGYTF | TGTGCCAGCAGTTTGGGGGACAGGTTACCCAACTATGGCTACACCTTC
TRBJ1-5 | TRBV10-3 | . | . | CAISAGNSNQPQHF | TGTGCCATCAGTGCGGGAAATAGCAATCAGCCCCAGCATTTT
TRBJ1-2 | TRBV6-6 | few | . | CASRLADYGYTF | TGTGCCAGCCGTTTGGCCGACTATGGCTACACCTTC
TRBJ1-2 | TRBV29-1 | . | TRBD1 | CSAGAGGSGYTF | TGCAGCGCCGGGGCAGGGGGCTCTGGCTACACCTTC
TRBJ1-2 | TRBV7-9 | few | . | CASSPKGVLFGYTF | TGTGCCAGCAGCCCAAAGGGAGTTTTGTTCGGCTACACCTTC
TRBJ2-7 | TRBV3-1 | . | . | CASSHQASDYEQYF | TGTGCCAGCAGCCACCAGGCCTCTGACTACGAGCAGTACTTC
TRBJ1-4 | TRBV20-1 | . | TRBD1 | CSARLTGVYGKLFF | TGCAGTGCTCGACTTACAGGGGTTTACGGAAAACTGTTTTTT
TRBJ2-7 | TRBV20-1 | . | . | CSARSRTDTSGGYEQYF | TGCAGTGCTAGATCGCGGACTGACACGAGCGGAGGGTACGAGCAGTACTTC
TRBJ2-1 | TRBV2 | . | TRBD2 | CASSEGLAGDNEQFF | TGTGCCAGCAGTGAGGGACTAGCGGGGGACAATGAGCAGTTCTTC
TRBJ2-1 | TRBV7-7 | few | TRBD1 | CASSLGQGDEQFF | TGTGCTAGCAGCTTGGGACAGGGGGATGAGCAGTTCTTC
TRBJ2-1 | TRBV29-1 | once | . | CSVEAMHSYNEQFF | TGCAGCGTTGAAGCTATGCACTCCTACAATGAGCAGTTCTTC
TRBJ2-1 | TRBV9 | . | TRBD2 | CASASRPQTSGGVLVGEQFF | TGTGCCAGCGCCTCCCGACCCCAGACTAGCGGGGGGGTGTTGGTCGGTGAGCAGTTCTTC
TRBJ2-5 | TRBV20-1 | . | TRBD1 | CSARDRGQGVETQYF | TGCAGTGCTAGAGATAGAGGCCAGGGGGTAGAGACCCAGTACTTC
TRBJ1-1 | TRBV20-1 | . | TRBD1 | CSARMGQGRSEAFF | TGCAGTGCTAGAATGGGACAGGGGAGAAGTGAAGCTTTCTTT
TRBJ2-2 | TRBV28 | many | TRBD2 | CASKGTSDTGELFF | TGTGCCAGCAAGGGGACTAGCGACACCGGGGAGCTGTTTTTT
TRBJ1-5 | TRBV6-1 | few | TRBD1 | CASSPITGGQQPQHF | TGTGCCAGCAGTCCCATAACAGGGGGCCAACAGCCCCAGCATTTT
TRBJ2-5 | TRBV15 | . | . | CATSRGMAETQYF | TGTGCCACCAGCAGGGGAATGGCGGAGACCCAGTACTTC
TRBJ1-2 | TRBV20-1 | . | TRBD1 | CSAAPGQVHGYTF | TGCAGTGCTGCTCCCGGACAGGTCCATGGCTACACCTTC
TRBJ1-2 | TRBV24-1 | many | TRBD1 | CATSAPGTGSYGYTF | TGTGCCACCAGTGCTCCCGGGACAGGGTCCTATGGCTACACCTTC
TRBJ2-1 | TRBV7-9 | . | TRBD2 | CASSPRSLAGAYNEQFF | TGTGCCAGCAGCCCCCGGAGCTTGGCGGGAGCGTACAATGAGCAGTTCTTC